Following are 17 T cell receptor beta chains from one sample sequenced in a study of cytomegalovirus exposure and HLA in healthy donors. Primers for the PCR totalled 60 Vbeta and 13 Jbeta. Assay: immunoSEQ multiplex PCR; the TCRdb copy retains only in-frame clones and omits some. The sample shows around 300,000 clones, 72% of them seen only once. The sequencing sample was made of PBMCs. Every receptor here comes from a female donor in good health and CMV-seronegative.

V gene TRBV6-5 combines with J gene TRBJ1-1; D is possibly TRBD1 (5 bases). V lost 5 bases to trimming and J lost 3 bases, with 13 bases between them. This CDR3 has 14 residues. Germline CDR1 MNHEY, CDR2 SVGAGI. The CDR3: CASSAPGLHTEAFF. The CDR3 DNA reads as TGTGCCAGCAGTGCTCCGGGACTCCACACTGAAGCTTTCTTT.

This chain joins TRBV7-9 and TRBJ2-5; a weak D match, TRBD2 (6 bases). Germline CDR1 reads SEHNR; CDR2 reads FQNEAQ (reference sequence). CDR3 size: 14 residues. V shed 1 base and J shed 11 bases, with 17 bases lying between them. CDR3 DNA sequence: TGTGCCAGCAGCTTAGAACTAGCTTCTATGGAGCAGTACTTC. Its translation is CASSLELASMEQYF.

The chain carries TRBV27 and TRBJ1-5, with no clear D. Trimming took off 5 bases at V and 3 bases at J, with 5 bases between the two ends. This CDR3 is built from 12 residues. Looked up from germline, CDR1 is MNHEY and CDR2 is SMNVEV (reference sequence). CDR3 bases: TGTGCCAGCAGTGAGTACAATCAGCCCCAGCATTTT. Residues: CASSEYNQPQHF.

This clone was detected once. The V gene is TRBV7-3, the J gene TRBJ1-1, with D possibly being TRBD1 (5 bases). CDR3 length: 12 amino acids. Germline V gene data show CDR1 as SGHTA and CDR2 as FQGTGA. V lost 8 bases and J 7 bases, leaving 14 bases between the germline ends. CDR3 in DNA: TGTGCCAGCGCGCGGGGTCAGGGTGAAGCTTTCTTT. Its protein product is CASARGQGEAFF.

This clone was seen a handful of times. The rearrangement joins TRBV7-9 to TRBJ2-1; 9 positions match TRBD1. There are 15 residues in the CDR3. The germline V gene has CDR1 SEHNR and CDR2 FQNEAQ (reference sequence). J gave up 0 bases and V 5 bases, and 2 bases lay outside the gene matches. DNA for the CDR3: TGTGCCAGCAGCCCACAGGGGGCCTCCTACAATGAGCAGTTCTTC. This gives the protein CASSPQGASYNEQFF.

This clone has only one observation. The CDR3 loop is CATSPTPGGLGYEQYF. In DNA form, the CDR3 reads TGTGCCACCAGCCCTACCCCAGGGGGCCTTGGCTACGAGCAGTACTTC. This sequence joins TRBV15 and TRBJ2-7, with TRBD1 matching 8 bases. The J segment lost 3 bases and the V segment lost 5 bases, leaving 12 bases of the junction unmatched. This CDR3 region has 16 residues. Germline V gene data show CDR1 as LNHNV and CDR2 as YYDKDF (reference sequence).

The chain uses TRBV19 and TRBJ2-1, with 10 bases aligning to TRBD2. This CDR3 comprises 14 residues. V was pared by 9 bases and J by 10 bases, with 12 bases of the junction left unmatched. Germline V lookup: CDR1 LNHDA, CDR2 SQIVND (reference sequence). The CDR3 spells CASSGTSVAGEQFF. CDR3 bases: TGTGCCAGCTCCGGGACTAGCGTCGCGGGGGAGCAGTTCTTC.

This chain connects TRBV19 to TRBJ2-1, with D tentatively TRBD1 (6 bases). V shed 3 bases and J shed 2 bases, with 14 bases lying between them. Germline loops: CDR1 LNHDA, CDR2 SQIVND (reference sequence). CDR3 length: 16 residues. Written as DNA, the CDR3 is TGTGCCAGTAGTATGAGGACCGGGACACCCTACAATGAGCAGTTCTTC. Translating it yields CASSMRTGTPYNEQFF.

The chain combines TRBV6-1 with TRBJ1-6; tentatively, D is TRBD1 (6 bases). The CDR3 spans 20 residues. The germline V gene encodes CDR1 MNHNS and CDR2 SASEGT. With 2 bases removed from V and 8 bases from J, the gap between germline ends came to 28 bases. The CDR3 DNA is TGTGCCAGCAGTGAAAGGCGACGGCAGGGGATAGCACATAGGGATTCACCCCTCCACTTT. The encoded protein is CASSERRRQGIAHRDSPLHF.

As DNA, the CDR3 is TGTGCCATCAGTGAGGGGGACAGGGTCGGGACTTTCTTT. This encodes CAISEGDRVGTFF. This chain links TRBV10-3 with TRBJ1-1; 9 positions match TRBD1. Unmatched junction bases numbered 7, after V lost 2 bases and J lost 12 bases. The CDR3 extends over 13 amino acids. The germline V gene has CDR1 ENHRY and CDR2 SYGVKD.

The V gene is TRBV5-8, the J gene TRBJ1-6; TRBD1 matches at 7 bases. The CDR3 spans 17 residues. After removal of 5 bases from V and 1 base from J, the junction contained 9 bases not matched to a gene. Germline lookup yields CDR1 SGHTS and CDR2 YDEGEE. The CDR3 DNA reads as TGTGCCAGCAGGCGGGACAGCCAGAGATCCTATAATTCACCCCTCCACTTT. The encoded protein is CASRRDSQRSYNSPLHF.

In this sample, this clone turned up a few times. The gene calls are TRBV7-9 and TRBJ1-1; 10 bases line up with TRBD1. V lost 8 bases and J lost 4; bases outside the gene matches: 10. CDR1 is SEHNR and CDR2 is FQNEAQ in the germline V gene (reference sequence). This CDR3 contains 15 residues. CDR3 nucleotides: TGTGCCAGCGGCGGGGGACAGGGGTTGGTCACTGAAGCTTTCTTT. Translation: CASGGGQGLVTEAFF.

The chain employs TRBV28 and TRBJ2-3; 12 bases match TRBD1. With 4 bases clipped from V and 3 bases from J, the junction kept 11 bases outside the gene matches. The CDR3 runs to 18 residues. Germline CDR1 is MDHEN and CDR2 is SYDVKM. Written as DNA, the CDR3 is TGTGCCAGCAGTTGGACAACCCGGGACAGGGGGCCAACAGATACGCAGTATTTT. Encoded protein: CASSWTTRDRGPTDTQYF.

V and J are TRBV28 and TRBJ1-2; D is unclear. The CDR3 consists of 15 residues. Trimming cost V 4 bases and J 4 bases, with 16 bases left between them. Per the germline V gene, CDR1 is MDHEN and CDR2 is SYDVKM. CDR3 sequence reads: CASSSTGDVSYGYTF. CDR3 sequence (DNA): TGTGCCAGCAGTTCCACCGGGGATGTAAGCTATGGCTACACCTTC.

The chain employs TRBV4-2 and TRBJ2-2; possibly TRBD2 for D (5 bases). CDR3 length: 18 residues. Germline CDR1 reads LGHNA; CDR2 reads YNFKEQ. Trimming pared 1 base from V and 6 bases from J, leaving 21 bases between. The CDR3 sequence: CASSQGGDGRLGAGELFF. CDR3 in DNA: TGTGCCAGCAGCCAAGGTGGTGACGGACGACTCGGGGCCGGGGAGCTGTTTTTT.

The chain is built from TRBV11-3 and TRBJ2-7, with 7 bases fitting TRBD2. Losses at the gene ends were 5 bases for V and 7 bases for J; bases not matched to a gene: 2. The CDR3 extends over 11 amino acids. Germline assignment: CDR1 SGHNT and CDR2 YENEEA. CDR3 sequence (DNA): TGTGCCAGCAGCCCCGGGGGGGAGCAGTACTTC. Amino acids: CASSPGGEQYF.

The J gene is TRBJ2-3, the V gene TRBV11-2, with D unclear. Germline V gives CDR1 SGHAT, CDR2 FQNNGV. CDR3 length: 13 residues. V was shortened by 2 bases and J by 2 bases, with 5 bases between the two germline ends. The CDR3 DNA reads TGTGCCAGCAGCTTAACTTACACAGATACGCAGTATTTT. Its translation is CASSLTYTDTQYF.